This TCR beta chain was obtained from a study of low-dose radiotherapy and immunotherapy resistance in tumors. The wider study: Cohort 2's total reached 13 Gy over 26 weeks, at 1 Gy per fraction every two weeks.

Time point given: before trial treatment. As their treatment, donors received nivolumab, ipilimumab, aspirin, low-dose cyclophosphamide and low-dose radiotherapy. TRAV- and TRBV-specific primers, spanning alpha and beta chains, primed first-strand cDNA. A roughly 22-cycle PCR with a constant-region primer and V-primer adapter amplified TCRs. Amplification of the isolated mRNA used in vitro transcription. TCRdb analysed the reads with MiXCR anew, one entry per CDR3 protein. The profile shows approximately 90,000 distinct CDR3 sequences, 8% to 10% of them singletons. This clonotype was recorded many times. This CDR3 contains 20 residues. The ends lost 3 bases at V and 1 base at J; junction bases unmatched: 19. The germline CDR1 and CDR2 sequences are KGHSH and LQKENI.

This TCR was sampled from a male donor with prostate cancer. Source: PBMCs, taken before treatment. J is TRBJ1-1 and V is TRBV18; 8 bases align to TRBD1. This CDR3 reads CASSPPIGQGTFLANTEAFF. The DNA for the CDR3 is TGTGCCAGCTCACCGCCTATCGGACAGGGTACATTCCTAGCGAACACTGAAGCTTTCTTT.